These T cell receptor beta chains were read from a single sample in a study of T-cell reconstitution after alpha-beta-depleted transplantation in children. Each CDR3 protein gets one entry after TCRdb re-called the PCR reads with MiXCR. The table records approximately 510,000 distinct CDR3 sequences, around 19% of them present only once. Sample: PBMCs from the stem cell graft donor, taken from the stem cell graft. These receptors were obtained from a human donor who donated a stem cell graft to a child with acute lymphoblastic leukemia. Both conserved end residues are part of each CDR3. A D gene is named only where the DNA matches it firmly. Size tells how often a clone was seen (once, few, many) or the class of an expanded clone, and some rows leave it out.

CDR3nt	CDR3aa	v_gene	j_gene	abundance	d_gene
TGTGCCATTGGGACTAGCGGCCTCAATGAGCAGTTCTTC	CAIGTSGLNEQFF	TRBV10-3	TRBJ2-1	-	TRBD2
TGTGCCAGCAGTCTCCGACGGGCTAGCGGGCAGAACACCGGGGAGCTGTTTTTT	CASSLRRASGQNTGELFF	TRBV27	TRBJ2-2	few	TRBD2
TGTGCCAGCTCACCCAACAGGGGGGAGACCCAGTACTTC	CASSPNRGETQYF	TRBV18	TRBJ2-5	many	TRBD1
TGCAGCGTTGAGGGACTAGCCTATGAGCAGTTCTTC	CSVEGLAYEQFF	TRBV29-1	TRBJ2-1	-	TRBD2
TGTGCCAGCAGCTTGCCTAACGGGAGGATACGCACAGATACGCAGTATTTT	CASSLPNGRIRTDTQYF	TRBV5-6	TRBJ2-3	many	TRBD2
TGTGCCATCAGTCCTAACACCGGGGAGCTGTTTTTT	CAISPNTGELFF	TRBV10-3	TRBJ2-2	few	-
TGCAGCGGTACCCAGGGCCTCCCCGCGGATACGCAGTATTTT	CSGTQGLPADTQYF	TRBV29-1	TRBJ2-3	few	-
TGTGCCAGCAGTGTGGGGGGAAACTACTACGAGCAGTACTTC	CASSVGGNYYEQYF	TRBV6-1	TRBJ2-7	few	-
TGTGCCAGCAGTTATAGCGGGAGGGGCTACGAGCAGTACTTC	CASSYSGRGYEQYF	TRBV27	TRBJ2-7	-	TRBD2
TGTGCCAGCAGCCAAGACCCCGGGGTAGCGGGAGGAGAGACCCAGTACTTC	CASSQDPGVAGGETQYF	TRBV4-2	TRBJ2-5	-	TRBD2
TGTGCCAGCAGTGAAACTAGCGGGGATTTTTTGGCGCAGTATTTT	CASSETSGDFLAQYF	TRBV6-1	TRBJ2-3	-	TRBD2
TGCAGCGTGTCCGGGACTAGTCTCACCGGGGAGCTGTTTTTT	CSVSGTSLTGELFF	TRBV29-1	TRBJ2-2	many	TRBD2
TGTGCCAGCAGTTTTGGGGGTCCGGGCGAGCAGTACTTC	CASSFGGPGEQYF	TRBV27	TRBJ2-7	-	-
TGCAGTGCTAGAGATCCTCCCGCGGGGGAGAGCTACGAGCAGTACTTC	CSARDPPAGESYEQYF	TRBV20-1	TRBJ2-7	few	TRBD2
TGTGCCAGCTCACCGGGACAGGGTTTTGAGCAGTTCTTC	CASSPGQGFEQFF	TRBV18	TRBJ2-1	-	TRBD1
TGTGCCAGCAGTTTTCAGGGGGGCCACTACGAGCAGTACTTC	CASSFQGGHYEQYF	TRBV6-5	TRBJ2-7	many	-
TGTGCCAGCAGCTTGGCCGCCCAGGGGACGTACGGCTACACCTTC	CASSLAAQGTYGYTF	TRBV5-6	TRBJ1-2	-	-
TGCGCCAGCAGCTTGTTTCCTCTCCTCGGGCGGACTACGGACACCGGGGAGCTGTTTTTT	CASSLFPLLGRTTDTGELFF	TRBV5-1	TRBJ2-2	few	-
TGTGCCAGCAGTGAACCGACAGGACCTCTTTATGGCTACACCTTC	CASSEPTGPLYGYTF	TRBV6-1	TRBJ1-2	few	-
TGTGCCAGCAGCTCCTCGATTACCGGGACTAGCCTTCCCGAGCAGTACTTC	CASSSSITGTSLPEQYF	TRBV7-9	TRBJ2-7	once	TRBD2
TGCGCCAGCAGCGACCCGGGACAGCCAGCAACTAATGAAAAACTGTTTTTT	CASSDPGQPATNEKLFF	TRBV4-1	TRBJ1-4	few	TRBD1
TGTGCCAGCAGCTCACGGTCGCCCACCTTCTACGAGCAGTACTTC	CASSSRSPTFYEQYF	TRBV7-3	TRBJ2-7	-	-
TGCGCCAGCAGCTTGGGGACTGGAGGACTAGCCAAAAACATTCAGTACTTC	CASSLGTGGLAKNIQYF	TRBV5-1	TRBJ2-4	few	-
TGTGCCAGCAGCGTGGAGGAGATGCGCGGTAATTCACCCCTCCACTTT	CASSVEEMRGNSPLHF	TRBV9	TRBJ1-6	-	-
TGTGCCAGCAGTGGGGGGCAGCGCCGTCGTGGCTACACCTTC	CASSGGQRRRGYTF	TRBV12-3/TRBV12-4	TRBJ1-2	-	-
TGTGCCAGCAGTTTCCGGTCCGTTACCGGGGGCACTGAAGCTTTCTTT	CASSFRSVTGGTEAFF	TRBV27	TRBJ1-1	-	-
TGTGCCAGCAGCCAAGATTCCAGGTGGAACACTCAAGCTTTCTTT	CASSQDSRWNTQAFF	TRBV3-1	TRBJ1-1	-	-
TGTGCCAGCTCACCACCGACAGAAGCCAAAAACATTCAGTACTTC	CASSPPTEAKNIQYF	TRBV18	TRBJ2-4	few	-
TGCGCCAGCAGCTCGGTAATGGGGACAGCCTCCTACGAGCAGTACTTC	CASSSVMGTASYEQYF	TRBV5-1	TRBJ2-7	-	TRBD1
TGCGCCAGCAGCTTGACCCCGGGACCGTGGTGGGAGACCCAGTACTTC	CASSLTPGPWWETQYF	TRBV5-1	TRBJ2-5	few	-
TGTGCCAGCAGGTGGGACAGCAACACTGAAGCTTTCTTT	CASRWDSNTEAFF	TRBV25-1	TRBJ1-1	few	TRBD1
TGCGCCAGCAGCCAAGATATGGGGTACGAGCAGTACTTC	CASSQDMGYEQYF	TRBV4-1	TRBJ2-7	few	-
TGTGCCATCGCGGGCGGCTACGAGCAGTACTTC	CAIAGGYEQYF	TRBV10-3	TRBJ2-7	-	-
TGTGCCACCAGTCCCGAACCCCTAGGCGGGGAGCTGTTTTTT	CATSPEPLGGELFF	TRBV15	TRBJ2-2	few	-
TGTGCCAGCAGTTTCAGTATTACCTACGAGCAGTACTTC	CASSFSITYEQYF	TRBV12-3/TRBV12-4	TRBJ2-7	-	-
TGCAGTGCCCCCTACGACAGGGAGAACACCGGGGAGCTGTTTTTT	CSAPYDRENTGELFF	TRBV20-1	TRBJ2-2	-	TRBD1
TGTGCCAGCAGGACCGGGACAGGGGGCCTCAATGAGCAGTTCTTC	CASRTGTGGLNEQFF	TRBV2	TRBJ2-1	-	TRBD1
TGTGCCAGCGTTGGACAGGGTGGAACTGAAGCTTTCTTT	CASVGQGGTEAFF	TRBV12-3/TRBV12-4	TRBJ1-1	-	TRBD1
TGCGCCAGCACCGCGGGAGTGGGCTCTGTCAATGAGCAGTTCTTC	CASTAGVGSVNEQFF	TRBV5-1	TRBJ2-1	few	TRBD2
TGTGCCATCAGTGAGTCGGACGTCTCCTACGAGCAGTACTTC	CAISESDVSYEQYF	TRBV10-3	TRBJ2-7	-	-
TGTGCCAGCAGCTTAGGAGTTCAGCTCGGTGAAGCTTTCTTT	CASSLGVQLGEAFF	TRBV7-9	TRBJ1-1	-	-
TGTGCCAGCAGTGTATCGGGAGGGCCCCGGTATTTT	CASSVSGGPRYF	TRBV2	TRBJ2-3	few	TRBD2
TGTGCCAGCAGCTTTGAGAAGCGGGCCAGGGGGAATGAGCAGTTCTTC	CASSFEKRARGNEQFF	TRBV5-4	TRBJ2-1	few	-
TGCGCCAGCAGCTTGGCCGGGACTATTGACAATGAGCAGTTCTTC	CASSLAGTIDNEQFF	TRBV5-1	TRBJ2-1	few	TRBD2
TGCGCCAGCAGCCTGGGGGGAGTGGGAGATACGCAGTATTTT	CASSLGGVGDTQYF	TRBV5-1	TRBJ2-3	-	-
TGCGCCAGCAGCTCAGACTACGAGCAGTACTTC	CASSSDYEQYF	TRBV5-1	TRBJ2-7	many	-
TGCAGTGCTAACCCCAGCGTGTCCTACGAGCAGTACTTC	CSANPSVSYEQYF	TRBV20-1	TRBJ2-7	few	-
TGTGCCAGCAGCTTAGGGGGCGCGAGTACCGGGGAGCTGTTTTTT	CASSLGGASTGELFF	TRBV7-4	TRBJ2-2	few	-
TGCAGTGCTAGTAGATGGCGGGGGCAAGAGACCCAGTACTTC	CSASRWRGQETQYF	TRBV20-1	TRBJ2-5	few	TRBD2
TGCAGTGCTAGAGATCCCAGCGGGAGTGGGAATGAGCAGTTCTTC	CSARDPSGSGNEQFF	TRBV20-1	TRBJ2-1	-	TRBD2
TGCGCCAGCTCCAGGGTGGGGGGCTCAGATACGCAGTATTTT	CASSRVGGSDTQYF	TRBV5-1	TRBJ2-3	-	-
TGCAGTGCTGAGGACAGGGTGGGCGAGCAGTACTTC	CSAEDRVGEQYF	TRBV20-1	TRBJ2-7	-	TRBD1
TGTGCCAGCAGGAAGTCCGGGACAGGGGGCAATCAGCCCCAGCATTTT	CASRKSGTGGNQPQHF	TRBV12-3/TRBV12-4	TRBJ1-5	few	TRBD1
TGTGCCAGCAGTTCGGGACAGGGATTACACGAGCAGTACTTC	CASSSGQGLHEQYF	TRBV7-9	TRBJ2-7	few	TRBD1